The 12 T cell receptor beta chains below were found in one sample sequenced in a study of brain T cells in children with intractable seizures. Profiling relied on immunoSEQ multiplex PCR, and the TCRdb table lists in-frame clones only, not all of them. The sample holds roughly 80,000 clones, approximately 89% seen once. This sample comprised peripheral blood, obtained at surgery. Source of these receptors: a girl aged 2 to 9 with Rasmussen encephalitis and intractable seizures.

This clone appeared a few times. The chain has TRBV9 and TRBJ2-6, with D possibly being TRBD1 or TRBD2 (5 bases each). Germline CDR1 reads SGDLS; CDR2 reads YYNGEE. This CDR3 contains 18 residues. V lost 1 base, J lost 5 bases, and 19 bases lay in between. In DNA, the CDR3 is TGTGCCAGCAGCGTACAAAGGGACGGGACCTTGAGGGCCAACGTCCTGACTTTC. It yields the protein CASSVQRDGTLRANVLTF.

This chain uses TRBV6-5 with TRBJ2-7, with a weak D call TRBD2 (6 bases). This CDR3 is 16 amino acids long. Trimming took 2 bases from V and 2 from J, leaving 16 bases between them. The germline V gene encodes CDR1 MNHEY and CDR2 SVGAGI. The CDR3: CASSYVRGTWAYEQYF. The CDR3 DNA is TGTGCCAGCAGTTACGTGCGGGGTACTTGGGCCTACGAGCAGTACTTC.

The chain joins TRBV19 to TRBJ2-7; 7 bases map to TRBD1. The germline V gene has CDR1 LNHDA and CDR2 SQIVND (reference sequence). This CDR3 contains 14 residues. The V and J ends lost 6 bases and 2 bases, in that order; junction bases with no gene match: 7. CDR3 sequence: CASRLDRDTYEQYF. In DNA, the CDR3 is TGTGCCAGTAGGCTAGACAGGGACACCTACGAGCAGTACTTC.

The chain carries TRBV9 and TRBJ2-1; unclear D gene. The germline V and J ends were trimmed by 0 bases and 10 bases, with 11 bases remaining between them. This CDR3 contains 13 residues. Germline V lookup: CDR1 SGDLS, CDR2 YYNGEE. DNA for the CDR3: TGTGCCAGCAGCGTAGCTACTGGCCGGGAGCAGTTCTTC. Its protein is CASSVATGREQFF.

The CDR3 protein is CASSLRGNGNTEAFF. CDR3 DNA sequence: TGTGCCAGCAGCTTACGAGGGAACGGGAACACTGAAGCTTTCTTT. The V gene is TRBV7-3, the J gene TRBJ1-1; D is undetermined. Trimming pared 2 bases from V and 1 base from J, leaving 11 bases between. The CDR3 has 15 amino acids. Germline V gives CDR1 SGHTA, CDR2 FQGTGA.

V and J are TRBV3-1 (or the pseudogene TRBV3-2) and TRBJ2-1; 14 bases match TRBD2. Germline assignment: CDR1 LGHDT and CDR2 YNNKEL (reference sequence). This CDR3 has 16 residues. V lost 4 bases to trimming and J lost 7 bases; unmatched junction nucleotides: 6. Here the CDR3 reads CASSRLTSGRGNEQFF. DNA of the CDR3: TGTGCCAGCAGCCGACTGACTAGCGGGAGGGGGAATGAGCAGTTCTTC.

The V call is TRBV7-3, the J call TRBJ2-1; 9 bases are a match to TRBD2. The CDR3 totals 15 residues. Germline CDR1 and CDR2: SGHTA and FQGTGA. V trimming: 1 base; J trimming: 5 bases; junction bases outside the gene matches: 3. The CDR3 sequence is CASSLMPSGDNEQFF. CDR3 DNA: TGTGCCAGCAGCTTAATGCCTAGCGGGGACAATGAGCAGTTCTTC.

CDR3 region: CASSRMMGAEAFF. In DNA, the CDR3 is TGTGCCAGCAGTCGCATGATGGGCGCTGAAGCTTTCTTT. The chain has TRBV3-1 (or the pseudogene TRBV3-2) and TRBJ1-1; D remains unclear. Trimming cost V 6 bases and J 6 bases, with 14 bases left between them. The CDR3 loop spans 13 amino acids. Germline V gene lookup returns CDR1 LGHDT and CDR2 YNNKEL (reference sequence).

The chain links TRBV4-1 to TRBJ1-2; D is undetermined. The CDR3 consists of 13 residues. Trimming pared 8 bases from V and 2 bases from J, leaving 12 bases between. Germline V gene sequence: CDR1 MGHRA, CDR2 YSYEKL. CDR3 sequence (DNA): TGCGCCAGCCGAGGGTCGAACAACTATGGCTACACCTTC. It translates to CASRGSNNYGYTF.

Written as DNA, the CDR3 is TGTGCCAGCAGTTCCCCAGGGGCCGGGACTAGCGGGAGGTACGAGACCCAGTACTTC. This codes for CASSSPGAGTSGRYETQYF. The chain uses TRBV28 and TRBJ2-5; 15 nucleotides line up with TRBD2. This CDR3 is built from 19 residues. CDR1 MDHEN and CDR2 SYDVKM come from the germline V gene. The ends lost 4 bases at V and 5 bases at J; junction bases unmatched: 14.

The gene calls are TRBV4-1 and TRBJ2-5, with D hard to call. Germline values: CDR1 MGHRA, CDR2 YSYEKL. The V end was cut by 4 bases, the J end by 9 bases, with 18 bases between. This CDR3 spans 14 amino acids. The CDR3 sequence: CASSLIGQSQPQYF. Written as DNA, the CDR3 is TGCGCCAGCAGCCTCATTGGGCAGTCTCAACCCCAGTACTTC.

The gene calls are TRBV27 and TRBJ2-1, with TRBD2 matching 13 bases. The germline V gene encodes CDR1 MNHEY and CDR2 SMNVEV (reference sequence). This CDR3 is built from 16 residues. J was trimmed by 8 bases and V by 2 bases; bases with no gene match: 6. This chain's CDR3 is CASSLTSGRAGDEQFF. Here the CDR3 DNA reads TGTGCCAGCAGTTTAACTAGCGGGAGGGCTGGGGATGAGCAGTTCTTC.